The 20 T cell receptor beta chains below were found in one sample sequenced in a study of cytomegalovirus exposure and HLA in healthy donors. The PCR ran on 60 Vbeta and 13 Jbeta primers. Sequenced by immunoSEQ multiplex PCR; TCRdb stores in-frame clones only, minus some. This table has roughly 160,000 clones, roughly 79% appearing once. Sequenced input: PBMCs. These TCRs come from a man aged 25-45 years in good health and CMV-seronegative.

The chain recombines TRBV4-1 with TRBJ1-4; TRBD1 matches 7 bases. CDR1 and CDR2 (germline): MGHRA, YSYEKL. The CDR3 has 15 residues. Trimming took 3 bases from V and 5 from J; bases not matched to a gene: 6. The CDR3 DNA sequence: TGCGCCAGCAGCCATGGACAGGCCCTAAATGAAAAACTGTTTTTT. Amino acids: CASSHGQALNEKLFF.

In its sample, this clone was seen once. The gene calls are TRBV4-1 and TRBJ2-7, with D uncertain. The germline V gene has CDR1 MGHRA and CDR2 YSYEKL. The CDR3 contains 13 residues. V was trimmed by 3 bases and J by 10 bases, leaving 16 bases between them. CDR3: CASSQVGVGSQYF. The CDR3 nucleotides read TGCGCCAGCAGCCAGGTAGGAGTTGGAAGCCAGTACTTC.

The chain carries TRBV10-3 and TRBJ2-1, with 13 bases matching TRBD2. The CDR3 totals 18 residues. The trim removed 6 bases at V and 0 bases at J, leaving 8 bases unmatched. Germline V gene lookup returns CDR1 ENHRY and CDR2 SYGVKD. The DNA of the CDR3 is TGTGCCATCAGGCCGGGACTAGCGGGAATGAGCTCCTACAATGAGCAGTTCTTC. This encodes CAIRPGLAGMSSYNEQFF.

This sequence joins TRBV30 and TRBJ2-5; perhaps TRBD2 as D (5 bases). The closer fit of TRBJ2-7 to the DNA end suggests the J call may be wrong. The CDR3 consists of 14 residues. Germline values: CDR1 GTSNPN, CDR2 SVGIG (reference sequence). Written as DNA, the CDR3 is TGTGCCTGGAGTGATGTTGGACTTGCCTACGAGCAGTACTTC. Its protein is CAWSDVGLAYEQYF.

The CDR3 reads CASSPSRAGGNEQFF. As DNA, the CDR3 is TGTGCCAGCAGCCCGTCCCGAGCGGGGGGGAATGAGCAGTTCTTC. V usage is TRBV7-3 and J usage is TRBJ2-1, with 10 bases matching TRBD2. Unmatched junction bases numbered 8, after V lost 5 bases and J lost 7 bases. The CDR3 extends over 15 amino acids. Germline V lookup: CDR1 SGHTA, CDR2 FQGTGA.

This clone was detected once. V usage is TRBV6-5 and J usage is TRBJ1-2; 9 positions agree with TRBD1. The V and J ends lost 6 bases and 6 bases, in that order; junction bases with no gene match: 5. This CDR3 has 13 amino acids. Germline V lookup: CDR1 MNHEY, CDR2 SVGAGI. The CDR3 DNA reads as TGTGCCAGCAGGCAGACAGGGGGTGATGGCTACACCTTC. This encodes CASRQTGGDGYTF.

This clone was counted between two and nine times. This chain connects TRBV5-1 to TRBJ1-5, with TRBD1 as a possible D gene (6 bases). The V gene's germline CDR1 is SGHRS and CDR2 YFSETQ. CDR3 length: 15 residues. Trimming removed 6 bases from V and 1 base from J, with 14 bases in between. The chain's CDR3 is CASNPGQGSNQPQHF. The DNA for the CDR3 is TGCGCCAGCAACCCCGGGCAGGGGAGCAATCAGCCCCAGCATTTT. Full variable domain (remainder filled in from reference TRBV5-1 and TRBJ1-5): KAGVTQTPRYLIKTRGQQVTLSCSPISGHRSVSWYQQTPGQGLQFLFEYFSETQRNKGNFPGRFSGRQFSNSRSEMNVSTLELGDSALYLCASNPGQGSNQPQHFGDGTRLSIL.

V is TRBV15 and J is TRBJ2-5; 9 bases map to TRBD2. From germline, CDR1 is LNHNV and CDR2 YYDKDF (reference sequence). The CDR3 sequence is 18 residues long. With V trimmed by 3 bases and J by 5 bases, 16 bases remained unmatched. CDR3 nucleotides: TGTGCCACCAGCAGGGGCACAGCGGGAGGAGGCGCCCGGGAGACCCAGTACTTC. Translated: CATSRGTAGGGARETQYF.

The rearrangement joins TRBV7-2 to TRBJ2-1; maybe TRBD2 (6 bases). V shed 6 bases and J shed 1 base, with 10 bases lying between them. CDR3 length equals 14 residues. Per the germline V gene, CDR1 is SGHTA and CDR2 is FQGNSA. As DNA, the CDR3 is TGTGCCAGCAGGTCCGGGACTTCCTACAATGAGCAGTTCTTC. Its protein product is CASRSGTSYNEQFF.

The chain joins TRBV5-1 to TRBJ2-2, with a weak D call TRBD2 (5 bases). The V end was cut by 4 bases, the J end by 7 bases, with 14 bases between. CDR1 is SGHRS, CDR2 YFSETQ, per germline. The CDR3 spans 14 residues. The CDR3 DNA reads as TGCGCCAGCAGCCCAGGCGGGTACAGCGGGGAGCTGTTTTTT. It translates to CASSPGGYSGELFF.

The rearrangement joins TRBV6-5 to TRBJ2-1; tentatively, D is TRBD1 (6 bases). The CDR3 covers 14 residues. Germline CDR1 and CDR2: MNHEY and SVGAGI. V was pared by 10 bases and J by 8 bases, with 21 bases between. CDR3 protein: CATSGQGILDEQFF. Here the CDR3 DNA reads TGTGCCACCTCCGGGCAGGGGATCCTCGATGAGCAGTTCTTC.

The chain has TRBV11-3 and TRBJ1-1; TRBD1 matches 7 bases. The CDR3 spans 13 residues. Germline-derived CDR1 and CDR2 are SGHNT and YENEEA. With 0 bases clipped from V and 5 bases from J, the junction kept 0 bases outside the gene matches. The CDR3 sequence: CASSLDRGTEAFF. CDR3 DNA: TGTGCCAGCAGCTTAGACAGGGGGACTGAAGCTTTCTTT.

Only a few counts were recorded for this clone. J is TRBJ1-1 and V is TRBV9; no clear D. The V gene's germline CDR1 is SGDLS and CDR2 YYNGEE. The CDR3 spans 14 residues. The V end was cut by 0 bases, the J end by 0 bases, with 6 bases between. The CDR3 DNA follows: TGTGCCAGCAGCGTAGGGCACATGAACACTGAAGCTTTCTTT. Protein sequence: CASSVGHMNTEAFF.

The chain carries TRBV6-4 and TRBJ2-1, with no clear D. V lost 6 bases to trimming and J lost 4 bases, with 10 bases between them. The CDR3 sequence is 13 residues long. Germline CDR1 is MRHNA and CDR2 is SNTAGT. CDR3 in DNA: TGTGCCAGCAGGACAAATTCTTACAATGAGCAGTTCTTC. It yields the protein CASRTNSYNEQFF.

The chain has TRBV6-1 and TRBJ2-5; TRBD2 agrees at 8 bases. Germline values: CDR1 MNHNS, CDR2 SASEGT. The length of the CDR3 is 13 residues. V was clipped by 5 bases and J by 9 bases; unmatched bases: 8. CDR3 nucleotide sequence: TGTGCCAGCAGTACCCCGGGACTAGTGGCCCAGTACTTC. It is translated as CASSTPGLVAQYF.

This clone occurred a few times. This rearrangement joins TRBV19 to TRBJ1-5; 9 bases are a match to TRBD1. V lost 6 bases, J lost 5 bases, and 14 bases stayed unmatched. The germline gives CDR1 LNHDA, CDR2 SQIVND (reference sequence). CDR3 length: 17 residues. DNA for the CDR3: TGTGCCAGTAGCGGAGTTCAGGGACAGGGAAGGGATCAGCCCCAGCATTTT. Translating gives CASSGVQGQGRDQPQHF.

For the CDR3, the DNA is TGCGCCAGCAGCCAGGGGGGACTGAACTCCTACGAGCAGTACTTC. This translates into CASSQGGLNSYEQYF. The chain has TRBV4-1 and TRBJ2-7, with D maybe TRBD2 (6 bases). This CDR3 comprises 15 residues. V shed 3 bases and J shed 0 bases, with 12 bases lying between them. CDR1 and CDR2 from the germline V gene are MGHRA and YSYEKL.

As DNA, the CDR3 is TGCGCCAGCAGTCCAGGGGGAGCAGGGGCCAACGTCCTGACTTTC. Its translation is CASSPGGAGANVLTF. This rearrangement joins TRBV4-1 to TRBJ2-6; 7 nucleotides agree with TRBD1. Trimming cost V 6 bases and J 4 bases; bases outside gene matches: 6. This CDR3 contains 15 residues. Per the germline V gene, CDR1 is MGHRA and CDR2 is YSYEKL.

This clone showed up just a few times. The chain joins TRBV6-5 to TRBJ2-5; 7 nucleotides agree with TRBD2. The J segment lost 2 bases and the V segment lost 6 bases, leaving 9 bases of the junction unmatched. The CDR3 has 15 amino acids. Per the germline V gene, CDR1 is MNHEY and CDR2 is SVGAGI. CDR3 region: CASSRPTSVQETQYF. As DNA, the CDR3 is TGTGCCAGCAGCCGCCCTACTAGCGTACAAGAGACCCAGTACTTC.

This clone showed up just a few times. The rearrangement uses TRBV5-1 and TRBJ2-5, with TRBD2 matching 9 bases. The trim removed 2 bases at V and 1 base at J, leaving 6 bases unmatched. The CDR3 runs to 16 residues. Germline V gives CDR1 SGHRS, CDR2 YFSETQ. CDR3 nucleotides: TGCGCCAGCAGCTTCAACAGCGGGGGGCCCCAAGAGACCCAGTACTTC. Its translation is CASSFNSGGPQETQYF.